Below, 3 T cell receptor beta chains from the same sample are listed, as sequenced in a study of CD8+ T cells in alopecia areata. Treatment noted: oral pan-JAK inhibitor, 5-10 mg twice daily. RNA was extracted and reverse transcribed into cDNA as the sequencing template. Repertoires were generated with immunoSEQ multiplex PCR, while TCRdb's copy carries only in-frame clones and drops some. There are 150,000 to 250,000 clones in the sample; 58% occur only once, and 5% to 6% lies in the top ten. This specimen was CD4+ T cells sorted from blood, taken at week 24, from a patient treated with tofacitinib. The receptor set was obtained from a human donor with alopecia areata.

The V gene is TRBV29-1, the J gene TRBJ1-2; D may be TRBD1 (5 bases). V shed 6 bases and J shed 5 bases, with 13 bases lying between them. The germline gives CDR1 SQVTM, CDR2 ANQGSEA. CDR3 length: 12 amino acids. In nucleotides, the CDR3 is TGCAGCGTCGTACAGGAGATATATGGCTACACCTTC. Translated, it gives CSVVQEIYGYTF.

This clone was recorded once. The chain's CDR3 is CAWTLWANTEAFF. CDR3 bases: TGTGCCTGGACCCTATGGGCGAACACTGAAGCTTTCTTT. The J gene is TRBJ1-1, the V gene TRBV30; no definite D call. V lost 4 bases and J 1 base, leaving 10 bases between the germline ends. Germline CDR1 and CDR2: GTSNPN and SVGIG (reference sequence). This CDR3 has 13 amino acids.

This clone was seen a few times. The chain employs TRBV10-3 and TRBJ1-1, with TRBD1 matching over 8 bases. The CDR3 runs 13 residues. Per the germline V gene, CDR1 is ENHRY and CDR2 is SYGVKD. The trim removed 7 bases at V and 3 bases at J, leaving 4 bases unmatched. CDR3 loop: CAITADRDTEAFF. CDR3 DNA: TGTGCCATCACAGCGGACAGGGACACTGAAGCTTTCTTT.